One and the same sample provided the 14 T cell receptor beta chains below, sequenced in a study of cytomegalovirus exposure and HLA in healthy donors. Assay: immunoSEQ multiplex PCR; the TCRdb copy retains only in-frame clones and omits some. Of nearly 80,000 clones listed, approximately 94% are singletons. The sequencing sample was made of PBMCs. The receptors stem from a woman aged 25 to 39 in good health and CMV-seronegative.

This chain links TRBV9 with TRBJ1-1; a weak D match, TRBD1 (5 bases). Germline V lookup: CDR1 SGDLS, CDR2 YYNGEE. V lost 2 bases and J 0 bases, leaving 14 bases between the germline ends. The CDR3 consists of 16 residues. CDR3 protein: CASSVRPTAMNTEAFF. In DNA form, the CDR3 reads TGTGCCAGCAGCGTTCGTCCGACAGCCATGAACACTGAAGCTTTCTTT.

V is TRBV29-1 and J is TRBJ2-7, with 15 positions matching TRBD2. The germline V gene has CDR1 SQVTM and CDR2 ANQGSEA. V lost 5 bases to trimming and J lost 7 bases; unmatched junction nucleotides: 12. There are 16 residues in the CDR3. The DNA of the CDR3 is TGCAGCGTTACCATTCGGACTAGCGGGAGGGCCAGAGAGCAGTACTTC. Protein product: CSVTIRTSGRAREQYF.

This rearrangement joins TRBV5-1 to TRBJ2-3, with TRBD2 identical over 8 bases. Trimming took 1 base from V and 2 from J; bases not matched to a gene: 9. The CDR3 has 17 amino acids. Per germline, CDR1 SGHRS and CDR2 YFSETQ. CDR3 region: CASSLMEAGDYTDTQYF. Written as DNA, the CDR3 is TGCGCCAGCAGCTTGATGGAAGCGGGGGATTACACAGATACGCAGTATTTT.

This sequence joins TRBV19 and TRBJ1-5; D is unclear. The CDR3 contains 21 residues. Trimming removed 3 bases from V and 1 base from J, with 28 bases in between. CDR1 and CDR2 (germline): LNHDA, SQIVND (reference sequence). The CDR3 nucleotides read TGTGCCAGTAGTATCGGAGGGCGGTCAGGAGGTATACTTTTGAGCAATCAGCCCCAGCATTTT. Encoded protein: CASSIGGRSGGILLSNQPQHF.

The chain is built from TRBV19 and TRBJ2-1, with TRBD2 identical over 11 bases. V dropped 6 bases and J dropped 5; count of bases not matched to a gene: 6. The CDR3 runs 15 residues. The germline CDR1 and CDR2 sequences are LNHDA and SQIVND (reference sequence). The CDR3 coding sequence is TGTGCCAGTAGCCGGGGACTAGCGGTGAACAATGAGCAGTTCTTC. Amino acid sequence: CASSRGLAVNNEQFF.

This clone was recorded once. J is TRBJ2-5 and V is TRBV28, with 8 bases matching TRBD1. Germline-derived CDR1 and CDR2 are MDHEN and SYDVKM. Trimming at V came to 6 bases and at J to 2 bases, leaving 8 bases not matched to a gene. The CDR3 sequence is 15 residues long. CDR3 coding DNA: TGTGCCAGCAGCCGAACCGGGACAGGACAAGAGACCCAGTACTTC. Translating it yields CASSRTGTGQETQYF.

The chain recombines TRBV5-1 with TRBJ1-3; the match to TRBD1 covers 8 bases. Germline-derived CDR1 and CDR2 are SGHRS and YFSETQ. After removal of 4 bases from V and 3 bases from J, the junction contained 9 bases not matched to a gene. The CDR3 length is 16 residues. The DNA for the CDR3 is TGCGCCAGCAGCCTAACGACAGGGGATGGTGGAAACACCATATATTTT. It encodes CASSLTTGDGGNTIYF. The full variable domain, with the rest looked up from reference TRBV5-1 and TRBJ1-3, is KAGVTQTPRYLIKTRGQQVTLSCSPISGHRSVSWYQQTPGQGLQFLFEYFSETQRNKGNFPGRFSGRQFSNSRSEMNVSTLELGDSALYLCASSLTTGDGGNTIYFGEGSWLTVV.

The CDR3 bases are TGCGCCAGCAGCTTGGCCAGGGGAAACACTGAAGCTTTCTTT. This codes for CASSLARGNTEAFF. V usage is TRBV5-1 and J usage is TRBJ1-1, with TRBD1 as a possible D gene (6 bases). CDR1 SGHRS and CDR2 YFSETQ come from the germline V gene. Trimming pared 0 bases from V and 2 bases from J, leaving 8 bases between. This CDR3 has 14 amino acids.

The rearrangement links TRBV5-8 to TRBJ2-7; TRBD1 aligns across 8 bases. This CDR3 has 14 amino acids. The trim removed 1 base at V and 6 bases at J, leaving 6 bases unmatched. Germline V gene sequence: CDR1 SGHTS, CDR2 YDEGEE. In DNA form, the CDR3 reads TGTGCCAGCAGCTTGCGGACAGGGCTGCTCGAGCAGTACTTC. Encoded protein: CASSLRTGLLEQYF. Together with reference TRBV5-8 and TRBJ2-7, the CDR3 gives the full variable domain: EAGVTQSPTHLIKTRGQQATLRCSPISGHTSVYWYQQALGLGLQFLLWYDEGEERNRGNFPPRFSGRQFPNYSSELNVNALELEDSALYLCASSLRTGLLEQYFGPGTRLTVT.

This rearrangement joins TRBV5-1 to TRBJ1-1; D call uncertain. The CDR3 length is 16 residues. The V and J ends lost 3 bases and 0 bases respectively, with 15 bases between them. The germline V gene has CDR1 SGHRS and CDR2 YFSETQ. The CDR3 reads CASSSEIRLVNTEAFF. The CDR3 DNA reads as TGCGCCAGCAGCTCCGAGATCAGGCTGGTGAACACTGAAGCTTTCTTT. Together with reference TRBV5-1 and TRBJ1-1, the CDR3 gives the full variable domain: KAGVTQTPRYLIKTRGQQVTLSCSPISGHRSVSWYQQTPGQGLQFLFEYFSETQRNKGNFPGRFSGRQFSNSRSEMNVSTLELGDSALYLCASSSEIRLVNTEAFFGQGTRLTVV.

The gene calls are TRBV15 and TRBJ1-4; D possibly corresponds to TRBD1 (6 bases). V lost 5 bases to trimming and J lost 4 bases, with 8 bases between them. The germline V gene has CDR1 LNHNV and CDR2 YYDKDF (reference sequence). The CDR3 runs to 13 residues. CDR3 in amino acids: CATSAGVNEKLFF. CDR3 in DNA: TGTGCCACCAGCGCAGGGGTTAATGAAAAACTGTTTTTT.

The chain has TRBV7-2 and TRBJ2-7; a possible D gene is TRBD1 (6 bases). CDR3 length: 16 amino acids. Germline V gene data show CDR1 as SGHTA and CDR2 as FQGNSA. V lost 4 bases, J lost 1 base, and 17 bases lay in between. CDR3 region: CASSSRQVSGSYEQYF. In DNA, the CDR3 is TGTGCCAGCAGCTCTAGACAGGTATCGGGTTCCTACGAGCAGTACTTC.

V usage is TRBV6-5 and J usage is TRBJ1-2, with D possibly TRBD1 on 6 matching bases. CDR1 MNHEY and CDR2 SVGAGI come from the germline V gene. This CDR3 spans 13 amino acids. The V and J ends lost 6 bases and 8 bases respectively, with 16 bases between them. Written as DNA, the CDR3 is TGTGCCAGCAGCCCGGACAGCTTACGAGGCTACACCTTC. Translated: CASSPDSLRGYTF.

The genes are TRBV2 and TRBJ1-5; D is unresolved. Trimming shortened V by 11 bases and J by 0 bases, and 14 bases separated the two germline ends. In germline, CDR1 is SNHLY, CDR2 FYNNEI. This CDR3 has 14 amino acids. CDR3 coding DNA: TGTGCCGGAGGATTCAAGGATAGCAATCAGCCCCAGCATTTT. This encodes CAGGFKDSNQPQHF.